This TCR beta chain was retrieved from a study of blood T cell repertoires in COVID-19. Across the study: Sources were T cells, B-cell-depleted T cells, or PBMCs; the material itself was cDNA or gDNA.

This CDR3 comprises 14 residues. Germline values: CDR1 LGHNA, CDR2 YSLEER. V lost 0 bases and J lost 3, with 8 bases in between. Profiled with immunoSEQ multiplex PCR; TCRdb holds only in-frame clones, not every one. The sample holds approximately 200,000 clones, approximately 79% seen once. The sample taken for sequencing was peripheral blood. This TCR derives from a woman aged 45-65 years with acute or convalescent COVID-19. The V gene is TRBV4-3, the J gene TRBJ1-2; D gene uncertain. CDR3 DNA: TGCGCCAGCAGCCAAGATCGGGGTTACTATGGCTACACCTTC. As protein: CASSQDRGYYGYTF.